The rows below give T cell receptor beta chains drawn from one sample of a study of T cell responses to AZD1222 COVID-19 vaccine. The table came from immunoSEQ multiplex PCR; TCRdb's copy has only in-frame clones and leaves some out. The sample has about 150,000 clones, 80% to 90% seen once. Sequenced here: peripheral blood, sampled 28 days after the second AZD1222 dose. The receptors shown here come from an adult who received the AZD1222 COVID-19 vaccine. Each CDR3 is given with its conserved first and last residue. Each record gives: CDR3 length, V gene, CDR3 protein.

15	TRBV28	CASRPTGRGGYGYTF
16	TRBV6-2/TRBV6-3	CASSYSEREAPDTQYF
15	TRBV28	CASIPQRFANYGYTF
17	TRBV2	CASTREGLAVNTGELFF
13	TRBV6-5	CASKLGGGTEAFF
10	TRBV20-1	CSAREPWPFF
16	TRBV14	CASSRTLLMNTGELFF
14	TRBV29-1	CSVGQGSGGNTIYF
15	TRBV5-4	CASSSPGTGENIQYF
16	TRBV28	CASIDGRGQTNEKLFF
14	TRBV28	CASRAGGSTDTQYF
13	TRBV7-3	CASSLREDTEAFF
15	TRBV6-2/TRBV6-3	CASSYGTLLGAEAFF
16	TRBV3-1/TRBV3-2	CASSGATLRSYNEQFF
16	TRBV7-2	CASSPPTSGRAPEQFF
15	TRBV2	CASSAGTGNYSPLHF
15	TRBV7-2	CASSLLGGIGNTIYF
15	TRBV28	CASISPIGGRDTQYF
13	TRBV5-5	CASGIDSNQPQHF
14	TRBV30	CASQRWVNTGELFF
14	TRBV19	CASNPGGNTGELFF
13	TRBV21-1	CASSIRGGTEAFF
15	TRBV4-2	CASSRSGTGNTEAFF
15	TRBV5-8	CASSPGQNILWGYTF
15	TRBV7-8	CASSVGTVGNQPQHF
18	TRBV7-2	CASSLNLYSRPTNTEAFF
13	TRBV28	CASSWVSNYGYTF
12	TRBV6-4	CASSDSTGGYTF
14	TRBV28	CASSVTTRNYGYTF
13	TRBV30	CAWSVRNVYGYTF
15	TRBV9	CASSVDGRVYNEQFF
15	TRBV7-2	CASSSYRGGKNIQYF
14	TRBV4-2	CASSQEGNTGELFF
14	TRBV5-1	CASSLDSANQPQHF
14	TRBV7-9	CASSAPGPQGEAFF
11	TRBV6-5	CASSYMGEQYF
18	TRBV21-1	CASSPGGGRRTNNSPLHF
14	TRBV6-5	CASNTPGLAAEQYF
14	TRBV19	CASTGTANTGELFF
16	TRBV27	CASRGGRTSSYNEQFF
16	TRBV5-1	CASSLGSRSSSYEQYF
13	TRBV12-3/TRBV12-4	CASRRQGYNEQFF
11	TRBV28	CASSFHQPQHF
15	TRBV3-1/TRBV3-2	CASSQDGPSDQPQHF
12	TRBV29-1	CSVEEGVNEQFF
14	TRBV30	CAWSVRQSITPLHF
13	TRBV7-9	CASSWTAEETQYF
14	TRBV7-3	CASSRQGGTDTQYF
15	TRBV5-1	CASSNNVQGAHGYTF
14	TRBV5-6	CASSLGHRNTEAFF
16	TRBV15	CATSASGRANTGELFF
16	TRBV7-2	CASSLLAGSRGDEQYF
15	TRBV28	CASSPQGRGRETQYF
15	TRBV19	CASSSSDRGTEKLFF
15	TRBV28	CASNVGRAGGNTIYF